This T cell receptor beta chain derives from a study of cytomegalovirus exposure and HLA in healthy donors. This CDR3 contains 15 residues. V was pared by 0 bases and J by 5 bases, with 13 bases between. In germline, CDR1 is MNHNY, CDR2 SVGAGI (reference sequence). Researchers ran the PCR with 60 Vbeta and 13 Jbeta primers. TCRdb's copy holds only in-frame clones and misses some; the assay was immunoSEQ multiplex PCR. Of 150,000 or so clones listed, approximately 80% are singletons. Input material: PBMCs. V is TRBV6-6 and J is TRBJ1-1, with unresolved D. This sequence was found in a woman aged 45-65 years in good health and CMV-seropositive. The DNA of the CDR3 is TGTGCCAGCAGTTACTCCTCTCAGAGGAATACTGAAGCTTTCTTT. Encoded protein: CASSYSSQRNTEAFF.